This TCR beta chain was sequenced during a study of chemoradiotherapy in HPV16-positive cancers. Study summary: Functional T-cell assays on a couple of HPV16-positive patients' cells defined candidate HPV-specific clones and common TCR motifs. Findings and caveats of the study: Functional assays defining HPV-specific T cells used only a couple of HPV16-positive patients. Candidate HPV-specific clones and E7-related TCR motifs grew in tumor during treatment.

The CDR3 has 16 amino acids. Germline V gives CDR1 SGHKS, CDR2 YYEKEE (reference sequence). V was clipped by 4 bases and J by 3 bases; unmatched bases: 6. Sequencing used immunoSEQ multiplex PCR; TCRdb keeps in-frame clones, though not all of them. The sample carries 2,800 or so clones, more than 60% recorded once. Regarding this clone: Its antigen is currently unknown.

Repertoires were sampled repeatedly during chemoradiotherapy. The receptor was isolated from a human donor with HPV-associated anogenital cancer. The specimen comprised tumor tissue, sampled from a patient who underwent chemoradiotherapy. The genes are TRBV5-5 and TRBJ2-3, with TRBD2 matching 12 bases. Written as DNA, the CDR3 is TGTGCCAGCAGCCGTACTAGCGGGGGGACGACAGATACGCAGTATTTT. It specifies CASSRTSGGTTDTQYF.